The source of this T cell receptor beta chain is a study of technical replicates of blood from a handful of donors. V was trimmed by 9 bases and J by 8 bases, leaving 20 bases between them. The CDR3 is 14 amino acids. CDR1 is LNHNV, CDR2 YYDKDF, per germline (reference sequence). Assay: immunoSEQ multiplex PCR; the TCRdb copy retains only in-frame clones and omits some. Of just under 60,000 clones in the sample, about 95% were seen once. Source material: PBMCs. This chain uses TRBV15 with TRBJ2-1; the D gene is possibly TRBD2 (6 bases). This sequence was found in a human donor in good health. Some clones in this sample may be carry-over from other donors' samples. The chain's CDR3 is CATASGWGSYEQFF. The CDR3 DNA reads TGTGCCACGGCAAGCGGGTGGGGTTCATATGAGCAGTTCTTC.